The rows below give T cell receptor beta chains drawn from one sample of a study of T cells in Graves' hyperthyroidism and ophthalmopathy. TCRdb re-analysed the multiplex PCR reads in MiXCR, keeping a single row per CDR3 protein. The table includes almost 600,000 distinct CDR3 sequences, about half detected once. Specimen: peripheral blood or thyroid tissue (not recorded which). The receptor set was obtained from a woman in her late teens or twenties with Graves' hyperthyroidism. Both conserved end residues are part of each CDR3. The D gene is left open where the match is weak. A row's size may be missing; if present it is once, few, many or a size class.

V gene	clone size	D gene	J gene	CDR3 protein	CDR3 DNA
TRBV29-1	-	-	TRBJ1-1	CRRGKGVTEAFF	TGCAGGCGGGGCAAGGGGGTCACTGAAGCTTTCTTT
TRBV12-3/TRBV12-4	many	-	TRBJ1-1	CASSWGEGHTEAFF	TGTGCCAGCAGTTGGGGGGAGGGGCACACTGAAGCTTTCTTT
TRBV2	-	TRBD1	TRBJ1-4	CASNFRGTGVLATNEKLFF	TGTGCCAGCAACTTCCGCGGGACAGGGGTACTTGCAACTAATGAAAAACTGTTTTTT
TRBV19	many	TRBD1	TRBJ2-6	CASSGQGGSGANVLTF	TGTGCCAGTAGTGGACAGGGGGGCTCTGGGGCCAACGTCCTGACTTTC
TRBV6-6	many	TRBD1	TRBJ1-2	CASSNRGQGHGYTF	TGTGCCAGCAGTAACAGGGGACAGGGGCATGGCTACACCTTC
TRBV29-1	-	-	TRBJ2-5	CSLVVGETQYF	TGCAGCTTAGTAGTCGGAGAGACCCAGTACTTC
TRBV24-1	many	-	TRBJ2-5	CATSVTTAYQETQYF	TGTGCCACCAGTGTTACGACAGCGTACCAAGAGACCCAGTACTTC
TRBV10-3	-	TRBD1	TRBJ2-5	CAITEGTGEETQYF	TGTGCCATCACCGAAGGGACAGGGGAAGAGACCCAGTACTTC
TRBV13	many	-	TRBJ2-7	CASSSPGLAPYEQYF	TGTGCCAGCAGTTCCCCTGGGTTGGCTCCCTACGAGCAGTACTTC
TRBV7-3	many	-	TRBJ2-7	CASSLTGYDEQYF	TGTGCCAGCAGCCTGACAGGTTATGACGAGCAGTACTTC
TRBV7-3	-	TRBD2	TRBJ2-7	CASSLKQAGERHYEQYF	TGTGCCAGCAGCTTAAAGCAGGCGGGAGAGCGGCACTACGAGCAGTACTTC
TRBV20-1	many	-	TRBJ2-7	CSAMGGGYEQYF	TGCAGTGCTATGGGAGGGGGCTACGAGCAGTACTTC
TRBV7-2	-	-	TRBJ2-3	CASRSGLGDTQYF	TGTGCCAGCCGCTCCGGACTGGGCGATACGCAGTATTTT
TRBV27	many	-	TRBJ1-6	CASTKGKGSPLHF	TGTGCCAGCACGAAGGGGAAGGGTTCACCCCTCCACTTT
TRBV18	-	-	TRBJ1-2	CASSPPQGRGYGYTF	TGTGCCAGCTCACCACCGCAGGGAAGGGGCTATGGCTACACCTTC
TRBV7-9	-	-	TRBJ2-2	CASSPIIDWLGEPHANTGELFF	TGTGCCAGCAGCCCAATAATTGATTGGCTCGGGGAACCCCACGCGAACACCGGGGAGCTGTTTTTT
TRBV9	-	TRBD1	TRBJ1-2	CASSSQGDVGGYTF	TGTGCCAGCAGCTCACAGGGGGATGTCGGGGGCTACACCTTC
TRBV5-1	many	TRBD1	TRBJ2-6	CASSFFPKGTGYSGANVLTF	TGCGCCAGCAGCTTTTTTCCCAAAGGGACAGGCTACTCTGGGGCCAACGTCCTGACTTTC
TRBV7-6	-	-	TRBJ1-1	CASSSWDIAAEAFF	TGTGCCAGCAGCAGTTGGGACATCGCGGCTGAAGCTTTCTTT
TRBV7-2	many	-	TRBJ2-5	CASSSRTLEETQYF	TGTGCCAGCAGCTCCCGGACTCTAGAAGAGACCCAGTACTTC
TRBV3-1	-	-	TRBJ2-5	CASSHGQSQETQYF	TGTGCCAGCAGCCATGGACAGAGCCAAGAGACCCAGTACTTC
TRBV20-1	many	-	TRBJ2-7	CSARDRSIGEQYF	TGCAGTGCTAGAGATCGGTCGATTGGGGAGCAGTACTTC
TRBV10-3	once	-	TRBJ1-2	CASSLRGPGHGYTF	TGTGCCAGCAGTCTAAGAGGGCCAGGGCATGGCTACACCTTC
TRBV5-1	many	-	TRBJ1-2	CASSFGGGYTF	TGTGCCAGCAGCTTTGGAGGCGGCTACACCTTC
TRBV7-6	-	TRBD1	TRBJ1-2	CASSSQGGFNYGYTF	TGTGCCAGCAGCTCACAGGGGGGGTTTAACTATGGCTACACCTTC
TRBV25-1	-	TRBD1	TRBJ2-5	CASSALGQGEETQYF	TGTGCCAGCAGTGCTCTAGGACAGGGGGAAGAGACCCAGTACTTC
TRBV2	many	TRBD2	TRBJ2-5	CASTRGGSQETQYF	TGTGCCAGTACGCGGGGGGGAAGTCAAGAGACCCAGTACTTC
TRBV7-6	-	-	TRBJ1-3	CATAEGPGNTIYF	TGTGCCACCGCCGAGGGGCCTGGAAACACCATATATTTT
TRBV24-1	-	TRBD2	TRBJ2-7	CATSDPLRREHEQYF	TGTGCCACCAGTGATCCGTTGCGGCGGGAGCACGAGCAGTACTTC
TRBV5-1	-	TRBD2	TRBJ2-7	CASSLVVTSGGNEQYF	TGCGCCAGCAGCTTGGTTGTGACTAGCGGGGGAAATGAGCAGTACTTC
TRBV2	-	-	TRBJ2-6	CASRVLADGANVLTF	TGTGCCAGCAGGGTATTGGCAGATGGGGCCAACGTCCTGACTTTC
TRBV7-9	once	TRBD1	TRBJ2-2	CASSPTPDRANTGELFF	TGTGCCAGCAGCCCGACCCCGGACAGGGCGAACACCGGGGAGCTGTTTTTT
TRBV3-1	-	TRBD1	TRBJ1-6	CASSQKTGDNSPLHF	TGTGCCAGCAGCCAAAAGACAGGGGATAATTCACCCCTCCACTTT